This is a list of T cell receptor beta chains from one sample in a study of regulatory T cells in long-lasting Graves disease. TCRdb re-analysed the multiplex PCR reads in MiXCR, keeping a single row per CDR3 protein. Of around 400,000 distinct CDR3 sequences listed, about 20% are singletons. The source material was peripheral blood mononuclear cells (PBMCs), sampled when the disease was refractory, from a patient treated with antithyroid drugs. These receptor sequences come from a female donor with Graves disease. Each CDR3 is given with its conserved first and last residue. Not all rows give a size; the values are once, few, many and, for expanded clones, a class.

V: TRBV19; size: once; J: TRBJ1-1; CDR3: CTSAAPQAFF
V: TRBV9; size: -; J: TRBJ1-2; CDR3: CASSVAGTGGNYGYTF
V: TRBV30; size: few; J: TRBJ1-2; CDR3: CAWTHTGTNYGYTF
V: TRBV5-4; size: -; J: TRBJ2-7; CDR3: CASSPEDRASYEQYF
V: TRBV20-1; size: -; J: TRBJ2-6; CDR3: CSARDIGEAGANVLTF
V: TRBV30; size: few; J: TRBJ1-5; CDR3: CAWSPDSHSNQPQHF
V: TRBV4-1; size: -; J: TRBJ1-1; CDR3: CASSHTGQKNAEAFF
V: TRBV5-1; size: many; J: TRBJ2-1; CDR3: CASSFRNEQFF
V: TRBV18; size: -; J: TRBJ1-5; CDR3: CASSLGQNLQPQHF
V: TRBV2; size: -; J: TRBJ1-1; CDR3: CASSEDSPGGTEAFF
V: TRBV7-2; size: many; J: TRBJ1-4; CDR3: CASSLGPNEKLFF
V: TRBV28; size: many; J: TRBJ1-4; CDR3: CASSLSTLRAQGEKLFF
V: TRBV3-1; size: few; J: TRBJ1-1; CDR3: CASSLTPGQNTEAFF
V: TRBV25-1; size: -; J: TRBJ1-2; CDR3: CASSEFVAGKIDGYTF
V: TRBV10-3; size: -; J: TRBJ2-1; CDR3: CAISESLIGRGGGEQFF
V: TRBV7-8; size: -; J: TRBJ2-7; CDR3: CASSLVEGTYEQYF
V: TRBV7-2; size: many; J: TRBJ2-5; CDR3: CASSPTRLAGGETQYF
V: TRBV29-1; size: -; J: TRBJ1-2; CDR3: CSVLRETNNYGYTF
V: TRBV28; size: many; J: TRBJ1-2; CDR3: CASSLRTVYGYTF
V: TRBV29-1; size: many; J: TRBJ1-2; CDR3: CSVEDLDANYGYTF
V: TRBV14; size: -; J: TRBJ1-1; CDR3: CASSQELDRPNTEAFF
V: TRBV3-1; size: -; J: TRBJ1-1; CDR3: CASSQVTGSFMNTEAFF
V: TRBV7-9; size: few; J: TRBJ2-7; CDR3: CASSFSSGRLSEQYF
V: TRBV20-1; size: -; J: TRBJ1-5; CDR3: CSAPGQPGQPQHF
V: TRBV4-1; size: few; J: TRBJ2-7; CDR3: CASSQAGGSGYYEQYF
V: TRBV11-1; size: -; J: TRBJ2-5; CDR3: CASSEGQISQETQYF
V: TRBV28; size: many; J: TRBJ1-5; CDR3: CASNFQGDQPQHF
V: TRBV18; size: few; J: TRBJ2-6; CDR3: CASSPPTGTHGANVLTF
V: TRBV20-1; size: few; J: TRBJ1-2; CDR3: CSASPFDYGYTF
V: TRBV7-2; size: many; J: TRBJ1-6; CDR3: CASSFSTANSPLHF
V: TRBV6-5; size: many; J: TRBJ2-5; CDR3: CASSYRVMPPKETQYF
V: TRBV20-1; size: few; J: TRBJ1-2; CDR3: CSARDSGKGYTF
V: TRBV20-1; size: few; J: TRBJ1-5; CDR3: CSASPPRTGGGNQPQHF
V: TRBV30; size: many; J: TRBJ1-2; CDR3: CAWSEQGVRHYGYTF
V: TRBV5-1; size: -; J: TRBJ1-1; CDR3: CASSLIIFSDTNTEAFF
V: TRBV9; size: -; J: TRBJ2-7; CDR3: CASSVGDGLYEQYF
V: TRBV3-1; size: -; J: TRBJ2-5; CDR3: CASSQDRVQETQYF
V: TRBV28; size: few; J: TRBJ2-6; CDR3: CASSFASGTGRANVLTF
V: TRBV7-2; size: few; J: TRBJ2-5; CDR3: CASSRSGRRETQYF
V: TRBV11-3; size: few; J: TRBJ2-4; CDR3: CASSSGQAKNIQYF
V: TRBV7-9; size: -; J: TRBJ2-7; CDR3: CASSLDNEGQYPTSEQYF
V: TRBV2; size: many; J: TRBJ1-1; CDR3: CASSKDGGNTEAFF
V: TRBV14; size: -; J: TRBJ2-7; CDR3: CASSQDPPGLAGSYEQYF
V: TRBV4-1; size: -; J: TRBJ1-1; CDR3: CASSRLIRHTEAFF
V: TRBV28; size: many; J: TRBJ1-5; CDR3: CASSHSDSNQPQHF
V: TRBV6-1; size: -; J: TRBJ2-1; CDR3: CASSETGGPQFF
V: TRBV6-2/TRBV6-3; size: -; J: TRBJ2-7; CDR3: CASSATSGGYEQYF
V: TRBV12-3/TRBV12-4; size: many; J: TRBJ2-5; CDR3: CASSLKEGGETQYF
V: TRBV28; size: many; J: TRBJ2-1; CDR3: CASSPLYSGAQGLFF
V: TRBV27; size: few; J: TRBJ2-7; CDR3: CASRLGNEQYF
V: TRBV30; size: few; J: TRBJ1-1; CDR3: CASTAAGGNTEAFF
V: TRBV20-1; size: many; J: TRBJ2-5; CDR3: CSARAWTVIQETQYF
V: TRBV7-9; size: -; J: TRBJ2-2; CDR3: CASGLAGLTGELFF
V: TRBV7-8; size: many; J: TRBJ2-4; CDR3: CASSLPGKNIQYF
V: TRBV28; size: -; J: TRBJ1-4; CDR3: CASRGGQGGEKLFF
V: TRBV20-1; size: many; J: TRBJ1-4; CDR3: CSARLRGGAQGKLFF
V: TRBV20-1; size: many; J: TRBJ1-3; CDR3: CSAQDRGTGNTIYF
V: TRBV12-3/TRBV12-4; size: many; J: TRBJ2-5; CDR3: CASSFLAGETQYF
V: TRBV7-9; size: few; J: TRBJ2-7; CDR3: CASSLVERGGLYEQYF
V: TRBV29-1; size: -; J: TRBJ2-2; CDR3: CSATRSGLGNTGELFF